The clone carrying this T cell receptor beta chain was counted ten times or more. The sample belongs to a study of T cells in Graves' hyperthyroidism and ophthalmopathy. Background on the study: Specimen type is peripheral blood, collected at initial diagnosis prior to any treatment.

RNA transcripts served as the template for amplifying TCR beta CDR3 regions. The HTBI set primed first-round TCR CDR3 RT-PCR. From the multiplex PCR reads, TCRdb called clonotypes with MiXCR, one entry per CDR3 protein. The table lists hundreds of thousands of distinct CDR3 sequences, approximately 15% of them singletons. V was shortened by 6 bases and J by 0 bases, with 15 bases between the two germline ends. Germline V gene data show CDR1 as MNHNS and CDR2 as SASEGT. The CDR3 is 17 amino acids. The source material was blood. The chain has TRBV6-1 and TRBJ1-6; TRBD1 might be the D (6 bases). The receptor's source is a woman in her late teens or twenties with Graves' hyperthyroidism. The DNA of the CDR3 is TGTGCCAGCAGCCAGGACAGACTGAGCTCCTATAATTCACCCCTCCACTTT. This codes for CASSQDRLSSYNSPLHF.